What follows is one T cell receptor beta chain and its context. Its antigen is not yet known. Base qualities are not provided; no much larger clone lies one nucleotide away. CDR1 is given as SGDLS and CDR2 as YYNGEE, both from the germline V gene. Compared with germline, V lacks 0 bases and J lacks 4 bases; bases without a gene match: 6. Counted from cysteine to phenylalanine, this CDR3 has 15 amino acids. Here the CDR3 DNA is all that survives: 45 bases in frame from base 1. This record comes from a study of blood T cell repertoires in COVID-19 (dated by TCRdb to 2020 to 2021). For the wider study: The collaborator samples originated in the United States, Italy and Spain and spanned the acute and convalescent phases of COVID-19. The material from the prospective study consisted of cDNA or gDNA derived from T cells, B-cell-depleted T cells, or PBMCs. The dataset comprised deeply sampled blood TCRbeta repertoires from subjects exposed to, actively infected with, or recovered from COVID-19. The repertoires were released in a freely available public database intended as a resource for research on the immune response to SARS-CoV-2. The samples were drawn from the first 160 participants of the ongoing ImmuneRACE study and from 950 to 1,500 subjects provided by 6 global collaborators. Nearly every sample came with metadata listing a de-identified subject ID, COVID-19 status, age in years and sex. Where HLA class I and class II types were available, the types were taken from metadata supplied by the sample provider, not from assay-based typing.

Enrolling through a virtual design, the prospective study's participants ranged in age from roughly 18 to 90 years and lived across some 23 United States geographic areas. To assign participants to cohorts, the prospective study relied on clinical history that participants themselves reported in a screening survey and a study questionnaire. For ImmuneRACE Cohort 3, a participant was defined as recovered based on two consecutive negative NP/OP PCR tests, clearance by a healthcare professional, or resolution of symptoms. Each participant in the prospective study had whole blood, serum and a nasopharyngeal or oropharyngeal swab collected by mobile phlebotomists. Prospective study participants could optionally give additional blood draws and questionnaires over an approximately two-month period. Blood samples from the prospective study were shipped frozen or at room temperature prior to DNA extraction.

Points the paper makes about the study in general: How much clinical and demographic metadata was included differed by source and by participant, and the metadata was provided uncurated.

TCRbeta CDR3 regions were amplified from genomic DNA by means of the immunoSEQ Assay, a bias-controlled multiplex PCR. Processing in the source paper ran as follows. The number of nucleated cells in each sample was estimated from the amplification of reference gene primers within the assay. To quantify the absolute abundance of each unique TCRbeta CDR3 rearrangement, sequence reads were collapsed and filtered. For each sample, productive Simpson clonality was calculated as the square root of Simpson's diversity index across productive rearrangements. TCRdb holds this immuneACCESS table with in-frame rearrangements only. Some clones are missing; in checked studies, unresolved V genes explain under half, and the rest has no known cause. That table gives V, J and clone size, and the DNA gave D and trimming. The sample table records over 250,000 clones; about 87% of these occur just once. Around 3% of the sample comes from the top ten.

Recombination linked TRBV9 to TRBJ2-7, with 8 bases in between that match TRBD2. The specimen was PBMCs or T cells enriched from blood (not recorded which). The receptor's source is a woman aged 45-65 years who had recovered from COVID-19. The nucleotide sequence is given as TGTGCCAGCAGCGTAGTGTCTAGCGGGCTTTACGAGCAGTACTTC. It encodes CASSVVSSGLYEQYF.